This TCR beta chain was obtained from a study of blood T cell repertoires in COVID-19. Study-level information: Donors in the United States, Italy and Spain gave samples during acute or convalescent COVID-19. PBMCs, B-cell-depleted T cells, or T cells were the source of the cDNA or gDNA that made up the material.

Per the original methods: From reference gene primer amplification, estimates of nucleated cell counts were derived. Sequencing used immunoSEQ multiplex PCR; TCRdb keeps in-frame clones, though not all of them. Clonal size and the V and J genes are those of that table, whereas D and trimming came from the DNA. The sample lists 150,000 to 200,000 clones; around 85% were seen once. The CDR3 spans 14 residues. Trimming removed 6 bases from V and 2 bases from J; junction bases left unmatched: 3. Germline CDR1 is WNHNN and CDR2 is SYGVQD (reference sequence). The clonotype comes from a woman in her seventies with acute or convalescent COVID-19. The chain is built from TRBV10-1 and TRBJ2-3; 9 bases line up with TRBD1. The specimen sequenced was peripheral blood. In nucleotides, the CDR3 is TGCGCCAGCAGCACAGGGGGCTACACAGATACGCAGTATTTT. Its protein product is CASSTGGYTDTQYF.